This T cell receptor beta chain was observed in a study of blood T cell repertoires in COVID-19 (TCRdb year 2020). Concerning the study at large: Samples covering the acute and convalescent phases of COVID-19 were provided by collaborators in the United States, Italy and Spain. The prospective study material was composed of cDNA or gDNA derived from T cells, B-cell-depleted T cells, or PBMCs. The dataset comprised deeply sampled blood TCRbeta repertoires from subjects exposed to, actively infected with, or recovered from COVID-19. The repertoires were released in a freely available public database meant as a resource for research on the immune response to SARS-CoV-2. Samples were obtained from the ongoing ImmuneRACE study (first 160 participants) and from roughly 1,300 subjects provided by 6 global collaborators. Sample metadata almost always included a de-identified subject ID, COVID-19 status, age in years and sex. Where available, HLA class I and class II types were taken from metadata supplied by the sample provider and were not determined by assay-based typing. Overall results and qualifications from the work: The quantity of clinical and demographic metadata differed by source and by participant and was supplied without curation.

V and J are truncated by 6 bases and 0 bases respectively, leaving an intervening sequence of 14 bases. CDR1 and CDR2 (WSHSY, SAAADI) derive from the germline V gene. The CDR3 sequence holds 15 residues, the cysteine and phenylalanine included. Kept here is only the CDR3 DNA, which spans 45 bases and is read in frame from base 1. Enrolling through a virtual design, the prospective study's participants ranged in age from about 18 to 89 years and lived across roughly 24 United States geographic areas. To assign participants to cohorts, the prospective study relied on clinical history that participants themselves reported in a screening survey and a study questionnaire. Recovered participants in ImmuneRACE Cohort 3 were defined as having two consecutive negative NP/OP PCR tests, clearance from a healthcare professional, or resolution of symptoms. Each participant in the prospective study had whole blood, serum and a nasopharyngeal or oropharyngeal swab collected by mobile phlebotomists. Participants in the prospective study had the option to provide additional blood draws and questionnaires over a roughly 2-month period. Blood samples from the prospective study were shipped frozen or at room temperature prior to DNA extraction.

The immunoSEQ Assay, a bias-controlled multiplex PCR, was used to amplify TCRbeta CDR3 regions from genomic DNA. The published analysis was carried out like this. Nucleated cell counts per sample were estimated from amplification of reference gene primers within the assay. To quantify the absolute abundance of each unique TCRbeta CDR3 rearrangement, sequence reads were collapsed and filtered. For each sample, productive Simpson clonality was calculated as the square root of Simpson's diversity index over productive rearrangements. What TCRdb holds here is the immuneACCESS table cut down to in-frame rearrangements. Part of the clones is not present; checked against another copy, under half of the missing clones reflect an unresolved V gene, and the others are unexplained. From that table come the V and J calls and clone size; the DNA was used to work out D and trimming. The sample has 170,000 or so clones on record, roughly 90% of them singletons. In total, the top ten clones hold more than 6.5% of the sample.

As concerns this clone: Its antigen target is currently unknown. No base quality values were provided; no much bigger clone lies one nucleotide off.

The sequence was obtained from a woman aged 45-60 years who had recovered from COVID-19. The sample taken for sequencing was PBMCs or T cells enriched from blood (not recorded which). This chain joins TRBV10-2 to TRBJ1-1; no D gene is confidently identified. The nucleotide sequence reads TGCGCCAGCAGCCTTTCCGGGGTTATGAACACTGAAGCTTTCTTT. This is translated as CASSLSGVMNTEAFF.